The 11 T cell receptor beta chains reported below all come from one sample, sequenced in a study of OX40 agonist ivuxolimab in advanced cancers. Sequencing used immunoSEQ multiplex PCR; TCRdb keeps in-frame clones, though not all of them. The sample holds about 99,000 clones, roughly 94% seen once. The sample here was CD4+ or CD8+ T cells sorted from blood, taken in a trial of the OX40 agonist ivuxolimab. The source of these receptors is an adult with an advanced solid tumor such as melanoma, head and neck, liver or kidney cancer.

J is TRBJ1-4 and V is TRBV9; TRBD1 agrees at 7 bases. J lost 8 bases, V lost 3 bases, and 10 bases had no gene match. Germline loops: CDR1 SGDLS, CDR2 YYNGEE. This CDR3 has 15 residues. CDR3 sequence: CASSALQGIREKLFF. The DNA of the CDR3 is TGTGCCAGCAGCGCCCTACAGGGGATTAGGGAAAAACTGTTTTTT.

This chain joins TRBV4-3 and TRBJ2-3, with 10 bases matching TRBD1. From germline, CDR1 is LGHNA and CDR2 YSLEER. Trimming cost V 5 bases and J 6 bases; bases outside gene matches: 11. The CDR3 consists of 16 residues. The CDR3 coding sequence is TGCGCCAGCAGCTACGGGACAGGGGTCTCTCTGGATACGCAGTATTTT. Amino acid sequence: CASSYGTGVSLDTQYF.

The chain's CDR3 is CASGFVSGAIESGYTF. For the CDR3, the DNA is TGTGCTAGTGGCTTCGTCTCCGGGGCCATAGAAAGCGGCTACACCTTC. The chain recombines TRBV12-5 with TRBJ1-2, with a possible D match to TRBD1 (5 bases). Germline V lookup: CDR1 LGHNT, CDR2 FRNRAP. V lost 6 bases and J 8 bases, leaving 25 bases between the germline ends. This CDR3 is 16 amino acids long. The full variable domain, with the rest looked up from reference TRBV12-5 and TRBJ1-2, is DARVTQTPRHKVTEMGQEVTMRCQPILGHNTVFWYRQTMMQGLELLAYFRNRAPLDDSGMPKDRFSAEMPDATLATLKIQPSEPRDSAVYFCASGFVSGAIESGYTFGSGTRLTVV.

V gene TRBV6-5 combines with J gene TRBJ1-5; D unclear. Trimming removed 4 bases from V and 2 bases from J, with 9 bases in between. Germline V lookup: CDR1 MNHEY, CDR2 SVGAGI. The CDR3 has 14 amino acids. This CDR3 reads CASSFVLGNQPQHF. For the CDR3, the DNA is TGTGCCAGCAGTTTCGTCCTGGGCAATCAGCCCCAGCATTTT.

This chain connects TRBV21-1 to TRBJ2-1. TRBV21-1 is given as a pseudogene. This CDR3 contains 17 residues. The CDR3 DNA reads TGTGCCAGCAGCAAATTGGGCCCAGGGAGCTCCTACAATGAGCAGTTCTTC. It codes for CASSKLGPGSSYNEQFF.

In this sample, this clone turned up once. The rearrangement uses TRBV7-8 and TRBJ2-1; D is unclear. Germline V gene sequence: CDR1 SGHVS, CDR2 FQNEAQ. V shed 4 bases and J shed 4 bases, with 11 bases lying between them. The CDR3 runs to 14 residues. The CDR3 spells CASSSELVYNEQFF. For the CDR3, the DNA is TGTGCCAGCAGCTCGGAACTCGTATACAATGAGCAGTTCTTC.

This clone was counted only a few times. The V gene is TRBV27, the J gene TRBJ1-6; no definite D call. Deletions cut 5 bases from V and 6 bases from J, with 8 bases between. Germline-derived CDR1 and CDR2 are MNHEY and SMNVEV (reference sequence). CDR3 size: 13 residues. CDR3 protein: CASSIQTNSPLHF. CDR3 bases: TGTGCCAGCAGTATTCAGACTAATTCACCCCTCCACTTT.

In nucleotides, the CDR3 is TGTGCCAGCAGTTTATGGGCAGCCCCTATCGGCACTGAAGCTTTCTTT. Translation gives CASSLWAAPIGTEAFF. The chain is built from TRBV28 and TRBJ1-1; D remains ambiguous. V was shortened by 0 bases and J by 4 bases, with 15 bases between the two germline ends. The length of the CDR3 is 16 residues. Germline CDR1 is MDHEN and CDR2 is SYDVKM.

The chain has TRBV7-3 and TRBJ2-5, with TRBD2 matching 8 bases. V was pared by 5 bases and J by 5 bases, with 4 bases of the junction left unmatched. Germline loops: CDR1 SGHTA, CDR2 FQGTGA. The CDR3 is made up of 13 amino acids. The CDR3 region has the DNA TGTGCCAGCAGCACTACTAGCGGTGAGACCCAGTACTTC. It encodes CASSTTSGETQYF.

The chain employs TRBV7-2 and TRBJ2-3; 9 bases map to TRBD1. CDR1 and CDR2 from the germline V gene are SGHTA and FQGNSA. The V gene end was trimmed by 5 bases and the J gene end by 1 base; junction bases not matched to a gene: 1. The CDR3 has 14 amino acids. CDR3 in DNA: TGTGCCAGCAGCCGGACAGGGGGCACAGATACGCAGTATTTT. Protein: CASSRTGGTDTQYF.

The chain has TRBV5-1 and TRBJ1-2, with a possible D match to TRBD1 (5 bases). V was shortened by 0 bases and J by 8 bases, with 11 bases between the two germline ends. CDR3 length equals 13 residues. Germline values: CDR1 SGHRS, CDR2 YFSETQ. The CDR3 nucleotides are TGCGCCAGCAGCTTGGATCAGGGAGGCGGCTACACCTTC. Protein: CASSLDQGGGYTF. Variable domain in full (rest from reference TRBV5-1 and TRBJ1-2): KAGVTQTPRYLIKTRGQQVTLSCSPISGHRSVSWYQQTPGQGLQFLFEYFSETQRNKGNFPGRFSGRQFSNSRSEMNVSTLELGDSALYLCASSLDQGGGYTFGSGTRLTVV.